What follows are 18 T cell receptor beta chains derived from one specimen sequenced in a study of T-cell memory formation after mild COVID-19. TCRdb reprocessed the 5' RACE reads via MiXCR and lists one record per CDR3 protein. The table has just over 200,000 distinct CDR3 sequences, around 9.1% seen once. The sample taken for sequencing was PBMCs or a T cell subset sorted from them (not recorded which). The receptors were gathered from a man between 18 and 29 years old who had mild COVID-19 (a few samples of this study predate the infection). Cell type and time point are not known.

This clonotype was seen repeatedly, ten times or more. The chain combines TRBV5-1 with TRBJ2-5, with 7 bases lining up with TRBD1. The trim removed 0 bases at V and 1 base at J, leaving 15 bases unmatched. From germline, CDR1 is SGHRS and CDR2 YFSETQ. The CDR3 spans 19 residues. The CDR3 DNA follows: TGCGCCAGCAGCTTGGCCGGGACAGCGCAGACCATGGCCCAAGAGACCCAGTACTTC. Protein: CASSLAGTAQTMAQETQYF.

This clonotype was detected many times. The chain recombines TRBV7-9 with TRBJ1-3; D gene uncertain. CDR1 is SEHNR, CDR2 FQNEAQ, per germline (reference sequence). V shed 3 bases and J shed 2 bases, with 8 bases lying between them. CDR3 size: 14 residues. CDR3 sequence (DNA): TGTGCCAGCAGCTTCACGGGAGCTGGAAACACCATATATTTT. It codes for CASSFTGAGNTIYF.

Ten or more counts support this clonotype. The rearrangement uses TRBV4-3 and TRBJ2-5, with D possibly TRBD1 on 7 matching bases. The V end lost 1 base, the J end lost 2 bases, and 20 bases lay between the germline ends. The germline V gene encodes CDR1 LGHNA and CDR2 YSLEER. The CDR3 loop spans 18 amino acids. This CDR3 is CASSQGPGQGGGQETQYF. The DNA of the CDR3 is TGCGCCAGCAGCCAAGGCCCCGGGCAGGGGGGAGGTCAAGAGACCCAGTACTTC.

The chain uses TRBV6-2 or TRBV6-3 and TRBJ1-5; no definite D call. CDR1 MNHEY and CDR2 SVGEGT come from the germline V gene. The CDR3 extends over 14 amino acids. V gave up 3 bases and J gave up 3 bases, with 9 bases separating them. Here the CDR3 reads CASSYSSPNQPQHF. DNA for the CDR3: TGTGCCAGCAGTTATTCGTCCCCCAATCAGCCCCAGCATTTT.

This clonotype was seen once. The chain recombines TRBV6-4 with TRBJ1-5; tentatively, D is TRBD1 (5 bases). Trimming shortened V by 2 bases and J by 4 bases, and 9 bases separated the two germline ends. The germline CDR1 and CDR2 sequences are MRHNA and SNTAGT. This CDR3 has 14 residues. This CDR3 is CASSDGAENQPQHF. The DNA for the CDR3 is TGTGCCAGCAGTGACGGGGCAGAAAATCAGCCCCAGCATTTT.

This clonotype has ten or more counts. V and J are TRBV6-2 or TRBV6-3 and TRBJ2-2, with unresolved D. Trimming cost V 5 bases and J 11 bases, with 6 bases left between them. The CDR3 is made up of 10 amino acids. Germline lookup yields CDR1 MNHEY and CDR2 SVGEGT. In nucleotides, the CDR3 is TGTGCCAGCAGTGATACAGAGCTGTTTTTT. Its protein product is CASSDTELFF.

The chain joins TRBV6-6 to TRBJ2-3, with D possibly being TRBD2 (6 bases). The CDR3 length is 15 residues. CDR1 and CDR2 (germline): MNHNY, SVGAGI (reference sequence). The V end was cut by 6 bases, the J end by 1 base, with 14 bases between. This CDR3 reads CASSPSGVGTDTQYF. For the CDR3, the DNA is TGTGCCAGCAGCCCCTCGGGAGTCGGCACAGATACGCAGTATTTT.

This chain joins TRBV2 and TRBJ2-2, with 8 positions matching TRBD1. Trimming removed 6 bases from V and 5 bases from J; junction bases left unmatched: 8. Germline CDR1 reads SNHLY; CDR2 reads FYNNEI. The CDR3 length is 15 residues. Written as DNA, the CDR3 is TGTGCCAGCAGCGTTCGGACAGGGTCAACCGGGGAGCTGTTTTTT. It is translated as CASSVRTGSTGELFF.

This clonotype was detected many times. The rearrangement uses TRBV2 and TRBJ2-4; D perhaps matches TRBD1 (7 bases). CDR1 and CDR2 from the germline V gene are SNHLY and FYNNEI. The CDR3 runs to 13 residues. Deletions cut 8 bases from V and 7 bases from J, with 15 bases between. Written as DNA, the CDR3 is TGTGCCAGCGGGCTGGCAGGGGGGAACATTCAGTACTTC. Amino acids: CASGLAGGNIQYF.

The CDR3, as DNA: TGTGCCACCACCCCTCAGGGTGTCAACGAGCAGTACTTC. It encodes CATTPQGVNEQYF. V and J are TRBV6-5 and TRBJ2-7; tentatively, D is TRBD1 (5 bases). The CDR3 covers 13 residues. Trimming took 10 bases from V and 5 from J, leaving 18 bases between them. Germline V gene sequence: CDR1 MNHEY, CDR2 SVGAGI.

This clonotype was found a few times. J is TRBJ1-1 and V is TRBV7-2; D uncertain. From germline, CDR1 is SGHTA and CDR2 FQGNSA. Trimming pared 5 bases from V and 0 bases from J, leaving 7 bases between. The CDR3 loop spans 13 amino acids. CDR3 residues: CASSTLMNTEAFF. The DNA of the CDR3 is TGTGCCAGCAGCACGTTGATGAACACTGAAGCTTTCTTT.

This clonotype was counted between two and nine times. The rearrangement links TRBV20-1 to TRBJ2-3; D is uncertain. This CDR3 is built from 13 residues. Trimming removed 2 bases from V and 1 base from J, with 7 bases in between. Germline values: CDR1 DFQATT, CDR2 SNEGSKA (reference sequence). The DNA for the CDR3 is TGCAGTGCTAGACACCCTGGCACAGATACGCAGTATTTT. Translating gives CSARHPGTDTQYF.

The chain links TRBV12-3 or TRBV12-4 to TRBJ2-7; D gene uncertain. V was shortened by 2 bases and J by 3 bases, with 5 bases between the two germline ends. This CDR3 has 12 amino acids. The CDR3 DNA reads as TGTGCCAGCAGTTTAAAGATCTACGAGCAGTACGTC. Amino acid sequence: CASSLKIYEQYV.

This clonotype was counted many times. Mismatch with germline at one junction end may stem from a read error. V gene TRBV29-1 combines with J gene TRBJ2-5, with 10 bases fitting TRBD1. The CDR3 totals 10 residues. Germline-derived CDR1 and CDR2 are SQVTM and ANQGSEA. The CDR3 loop is CSVEGDRGHF. CDR3 nucleotide sequence: TGCAGCGTTGAAGGGGACAGGGGCCATTTC.

The chain joins TRBV5-1 to TRBJ1-5, with TRBD1 matching 7 bases. Germline CDR1 and CDR2: SGHRS and YFSETQ. This CDR3 spans 16 amino acids. The V gene end was trimmed by 4 bases and the J gene end by 8 bases; junction bases not matched to a gene: 15. CDR3 loop: CASSTTGTAYGEPQHF. The CDR3 region has the DNA TGCGCCAGCAGCACTACCGGGACAGCGTACGGGGAGCCCCAGCATTTT.

This clonotype was seen at least ten times. V usage is TRBV5-8 and J usage is TRBJ1-3; D gene ambiguous. CDR3 size: 13 residues. Trimming shortened V by 7 bases and J by 2 bases, and 10 bases separated the two germline ends. Germline CDR1 reads SGHTS; CDR2 reads YDEGEE. The DNA for the CDR3 is TGTGCCAGCTTCCTGGCAGCTGGAAACACCATATATTTT. It codes for CASFLAAGNTIYF.

The V and J genes are TRBV5-1 and TRBJ2-6; D is perhaps TRBD1 (6 bases). The CDR3 consists of 14 residues. CDR1 SGHRS and CDR2 YFSETQ come from the germline V gene. Trimming left V 7 bases short and J 2 bases short, with 10 bases between. CDR3 sequence: CASLQGAGANVLTF. As DNA, the CDR3 is TGCGCCAGCCTACAGGGCGCTGGGGCCAACGTCCTGACTTTC.

CDR3 bases: TGTGCCAGCAGCGCAAGCATTAACACTGAAGCTTTCTTT. Protein sequence: CASSASINTEAFF. V is TRBV9 and J is TRBJ1-1; no firm D call. The CDR3 spans 13 residues. CDR1 SGDLS and CDR2 YYNGEE come from the germline V gene. The germline V and J ends were trimmed by 3 bases and 2 bases, with 8 bases remaining between them.